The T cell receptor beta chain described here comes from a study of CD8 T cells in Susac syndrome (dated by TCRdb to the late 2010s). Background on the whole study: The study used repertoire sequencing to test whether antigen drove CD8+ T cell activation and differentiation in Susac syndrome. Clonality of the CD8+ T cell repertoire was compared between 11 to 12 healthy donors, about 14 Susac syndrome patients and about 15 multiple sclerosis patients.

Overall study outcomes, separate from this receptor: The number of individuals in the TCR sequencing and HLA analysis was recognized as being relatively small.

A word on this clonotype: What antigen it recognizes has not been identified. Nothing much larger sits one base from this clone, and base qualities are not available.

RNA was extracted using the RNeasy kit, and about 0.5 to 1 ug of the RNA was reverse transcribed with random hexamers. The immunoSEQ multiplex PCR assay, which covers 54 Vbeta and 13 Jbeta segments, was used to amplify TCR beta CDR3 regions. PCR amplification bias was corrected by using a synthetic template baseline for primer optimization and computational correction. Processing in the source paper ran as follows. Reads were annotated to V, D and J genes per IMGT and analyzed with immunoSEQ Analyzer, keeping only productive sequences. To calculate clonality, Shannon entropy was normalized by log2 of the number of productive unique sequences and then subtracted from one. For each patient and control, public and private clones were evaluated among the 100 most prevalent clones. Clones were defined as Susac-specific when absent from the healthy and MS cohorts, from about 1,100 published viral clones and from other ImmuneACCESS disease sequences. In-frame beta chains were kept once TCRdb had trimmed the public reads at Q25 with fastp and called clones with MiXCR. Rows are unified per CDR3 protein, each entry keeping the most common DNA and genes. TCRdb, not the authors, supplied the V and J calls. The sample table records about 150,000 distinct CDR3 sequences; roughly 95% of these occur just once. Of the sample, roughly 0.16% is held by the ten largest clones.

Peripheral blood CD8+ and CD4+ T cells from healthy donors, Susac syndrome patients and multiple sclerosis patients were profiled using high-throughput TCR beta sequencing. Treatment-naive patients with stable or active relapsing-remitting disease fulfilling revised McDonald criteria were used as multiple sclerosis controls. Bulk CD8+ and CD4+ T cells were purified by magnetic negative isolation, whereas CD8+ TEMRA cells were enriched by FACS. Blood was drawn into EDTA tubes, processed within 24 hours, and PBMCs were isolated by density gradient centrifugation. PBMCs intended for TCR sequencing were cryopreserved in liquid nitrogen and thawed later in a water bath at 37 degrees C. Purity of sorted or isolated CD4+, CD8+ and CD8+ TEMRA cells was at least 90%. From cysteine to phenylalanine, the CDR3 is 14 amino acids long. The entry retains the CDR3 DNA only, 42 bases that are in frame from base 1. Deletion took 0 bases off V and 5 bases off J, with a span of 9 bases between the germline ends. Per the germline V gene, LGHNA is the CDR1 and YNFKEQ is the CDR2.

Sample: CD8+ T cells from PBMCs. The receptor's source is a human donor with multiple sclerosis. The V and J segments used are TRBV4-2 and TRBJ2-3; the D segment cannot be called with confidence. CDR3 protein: CASSQEKVVDTQYF. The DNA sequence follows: TGTGCCAGCAGCCAAGAGAAGGTAGTAGATACGCAGTATTTT.